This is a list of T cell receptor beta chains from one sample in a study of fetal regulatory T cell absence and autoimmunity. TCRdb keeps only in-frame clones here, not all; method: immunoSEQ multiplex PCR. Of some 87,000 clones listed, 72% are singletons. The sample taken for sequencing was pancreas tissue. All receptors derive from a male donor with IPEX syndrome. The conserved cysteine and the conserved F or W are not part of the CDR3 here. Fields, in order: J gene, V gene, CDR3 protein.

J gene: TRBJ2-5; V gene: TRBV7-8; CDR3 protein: ASSLGWGASETQY
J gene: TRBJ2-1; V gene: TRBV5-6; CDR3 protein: ASSLRQSYNEQF
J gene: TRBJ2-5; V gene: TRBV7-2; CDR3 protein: ASSVWEGQETQY
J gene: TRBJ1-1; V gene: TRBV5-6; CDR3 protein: ASSDRPAGNTEAF
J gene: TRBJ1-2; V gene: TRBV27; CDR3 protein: ASSLKGSYGYT
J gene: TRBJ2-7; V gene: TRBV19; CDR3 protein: ASSIVDSSYEQY
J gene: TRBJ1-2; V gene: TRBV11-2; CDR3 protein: ASSYRQGGNYGYT
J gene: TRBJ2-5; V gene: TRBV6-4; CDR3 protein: ATPLGRTQY
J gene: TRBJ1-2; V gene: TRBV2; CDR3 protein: ASSEEGDYGYT
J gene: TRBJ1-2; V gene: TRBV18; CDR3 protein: ASSPQGRANYGYT
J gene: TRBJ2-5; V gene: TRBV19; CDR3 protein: ASSTTGNIGETQY
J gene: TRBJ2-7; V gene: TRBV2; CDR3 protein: ASTGSPYEQY
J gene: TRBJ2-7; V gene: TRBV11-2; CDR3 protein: ASSLWRAYEQY
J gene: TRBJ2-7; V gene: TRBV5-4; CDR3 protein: ASSLAGVGYEQY
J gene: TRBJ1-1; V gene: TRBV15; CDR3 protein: ATNLGGNTEAF
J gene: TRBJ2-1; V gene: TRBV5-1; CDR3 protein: ASSLLTSGGNEQF
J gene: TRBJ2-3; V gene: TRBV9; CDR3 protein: ASSVGGGSTDTQY
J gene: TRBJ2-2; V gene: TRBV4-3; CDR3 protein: ASSQGASGVYTGELF
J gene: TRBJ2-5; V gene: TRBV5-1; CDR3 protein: ASQKAGGLWETQY
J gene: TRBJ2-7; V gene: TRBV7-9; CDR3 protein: ASSADRTSVYEQY
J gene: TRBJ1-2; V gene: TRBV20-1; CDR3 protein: SAKAGYGYT
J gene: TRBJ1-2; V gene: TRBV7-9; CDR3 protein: ASSYQGGYT
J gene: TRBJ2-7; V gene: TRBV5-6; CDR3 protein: ASATFARNEQY
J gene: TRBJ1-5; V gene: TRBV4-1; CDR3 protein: ASSQDLGQVNQPQH
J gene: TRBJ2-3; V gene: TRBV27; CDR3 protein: ASSGQQGPAHTDTQY
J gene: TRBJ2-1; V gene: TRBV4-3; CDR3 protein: ASSQMSRGGRGEQF
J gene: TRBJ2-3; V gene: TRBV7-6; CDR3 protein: ASSFGRGTDTQY
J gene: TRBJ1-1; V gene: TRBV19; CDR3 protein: ASSIEGWNTEAF
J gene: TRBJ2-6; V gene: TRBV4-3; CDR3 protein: ASSQDRIRGSGANVLT
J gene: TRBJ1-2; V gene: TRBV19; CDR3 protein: ASSQGYGYT
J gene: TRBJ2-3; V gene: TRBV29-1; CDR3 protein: SVEGVGDTQY
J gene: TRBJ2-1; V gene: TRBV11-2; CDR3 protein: ASGPYNEQF
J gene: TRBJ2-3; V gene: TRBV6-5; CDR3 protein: ASTYGGTQY
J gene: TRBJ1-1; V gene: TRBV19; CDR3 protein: ASHAGGAEHTEAF
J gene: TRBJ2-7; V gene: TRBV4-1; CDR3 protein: ASSQQGDSYEQY
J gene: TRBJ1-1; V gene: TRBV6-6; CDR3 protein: ASSYGGSGTEAF
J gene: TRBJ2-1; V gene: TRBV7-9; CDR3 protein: ASSLYGDEQF
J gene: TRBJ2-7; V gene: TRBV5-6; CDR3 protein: ASSLAGSYEQY
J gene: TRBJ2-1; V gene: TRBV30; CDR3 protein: AWSQRGNEQF
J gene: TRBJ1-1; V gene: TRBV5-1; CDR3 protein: ASSWDNTEAF
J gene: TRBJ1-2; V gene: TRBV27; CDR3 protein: ASRLGGSYGYT
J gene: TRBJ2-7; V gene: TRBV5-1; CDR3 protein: ASSLGQGYYEQY
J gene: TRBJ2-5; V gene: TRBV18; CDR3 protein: ASSPHQETQY
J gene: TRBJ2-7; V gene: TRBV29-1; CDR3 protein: SVSRDRGRYEQY
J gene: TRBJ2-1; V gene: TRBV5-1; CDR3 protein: ASSLEGRVDYNEQF
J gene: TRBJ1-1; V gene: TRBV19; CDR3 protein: ASSTSDRGTEAF
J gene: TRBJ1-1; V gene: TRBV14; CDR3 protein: ASSQGPEAF
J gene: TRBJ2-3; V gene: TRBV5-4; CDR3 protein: ASRPTGGSRDTQY
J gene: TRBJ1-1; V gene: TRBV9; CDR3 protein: ASSVATGGTEAF
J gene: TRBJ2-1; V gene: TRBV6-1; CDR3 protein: ASSAGTRPLDEQF